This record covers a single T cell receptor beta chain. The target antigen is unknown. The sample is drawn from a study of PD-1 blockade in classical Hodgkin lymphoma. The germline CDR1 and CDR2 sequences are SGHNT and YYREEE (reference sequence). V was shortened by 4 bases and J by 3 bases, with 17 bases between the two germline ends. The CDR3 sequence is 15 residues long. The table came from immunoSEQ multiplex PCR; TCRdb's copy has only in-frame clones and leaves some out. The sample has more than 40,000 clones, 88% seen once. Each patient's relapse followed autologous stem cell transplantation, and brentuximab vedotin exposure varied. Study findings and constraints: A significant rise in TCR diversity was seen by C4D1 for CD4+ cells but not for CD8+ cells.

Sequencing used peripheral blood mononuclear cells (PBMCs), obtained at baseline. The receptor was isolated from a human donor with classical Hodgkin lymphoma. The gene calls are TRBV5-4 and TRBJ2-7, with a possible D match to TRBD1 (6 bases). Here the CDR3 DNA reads TGTGCCAGCAGCCGGGTGGGGACACCCCTCTACGAGCAGTACTTC. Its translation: CASSRVGTPLYEQYF.